Below are 28 T cell receptor beta chains sequenced from a single sample in a study of T cell responses to AZD1222 COVID-19 vaccine (dated by TCRdb to the early 2020s). The method behind the library was the immunoSEQ multiplex PCR assay. TCRdb retrieved this table from immuneACCESS and kept in-frame rearrangements only. Not all clones are present; in checked studies, unresolved V genes account for under half, and no reason is known for the remainder. The sample profile shows 100,000 to 150,000 clones; around 84% of them were found once. The ten most abundant clones make up around 27% of the sample. In the paper's terms, the time point label means: about 28 days (+/-7) after the second vaccine dose. Sample: peripheral blood, taken 28 days after the second AZD1222 dose. These receptors were collected from an adult who received the AZD1222 COVID-19 vaccine.

The chain joins TRBV4-1 to TRBJ2-5; 8 bases line up with TRBD2. Trimming at V came to 4 bases and at J to 5 bases, leaving 12 bases not matched to a gene. Germline CDR1 is MGHRA and CDR2 is YSYEKL. The CDR3 is 16 amino acids. The DNA of the CDR3 is TGCGCCAGCAGCCCCCTGACTAGCGACGTAGGGGAGACCCAGTACTTC. Translation gives CASSPLTSDVGETQYF.

V and J are TRBV3-1 (or the pseudogene TRBV3-2) and TRBJ2-5; D remains unclear. The germline V gene has CDR1 LGHDT and CDR2 YNNKEL (reference sequence). With 1 base removed from V and 5 bases from J, the gap between germline ends came to 5 bases. This CDR3 has 12 amino acids. DNA of the CDR3: TGTGCCAGCAGCCAAGGGCGGGAGACCCAGTACTTC. Its translation is CASSQGRETQYF.

The CDR3 sequence: CASSPLGVGYTF. In nucleotides, the CDR3 is TGTGCCAGTAGTCCCTTGGGAGTTGGCTACACCTTC. The chain joins TRBV19 to TRBJ1-2, with D hard to call. This CDR3 has 12 amino acids. V shed 5 bases and J shed 7 bases, with 11 bases lying between them. Germline V gene data show CDR1 as LNHDA and CDR2 as SQIVND (reference sequence).

J is TRBJ1-4 and V is TRBV5-1, with D perhaps TRBD1 (5 bases). This CDR3 comprises 14 residues. Trimming removed 4 bases from V and 8 bases from J, with 15 bases in between. Germline-derived CDR1 and CDR2 are SGHRS and YFSETQ. The CDR3: CASSIGHGREKLFF. For the CDR3, the DNA is TGCGCCAGCAGCATCGGACATGGGAGGGAAAAACTGTTTTTT.

The J gene is TRBJ2-3, the V gene TRBV5-1; the match to TRBD1 covers 7 bases. Trimming at V came to 0 bases and at J to 14 bases, leaving 12 bases not matched to a gene. Germline CDR1 is SGHRS and CDR2 is YFSETQ. CDR3 length equals 14 residues. CDR3 sequence reads: CASSLEGDSLFPYF. The CDR3 nucleotides are TGCGCCAGCAGCTTGGAAGGGGACAGCTTATTCCCGTATTTT.

The chain joins TRBV7-2 to TRBJ1-5; tentatively, D is TRBD1 (6 bases). Germline V gene sequence: CDR1 SGHTA, CDR2 FQGNSA. The length of the CDR3 is 17 residues. The V end lost 0 bases, the J end lost 0 bases, and 12 bases lay between the germline ends. CDR3 region: CASSLAAGAGSNQPQHF. The DNA for the CDR3 is TGTGCCAGCAGCTTAGCAGCAGGGGCTGGTAGCAATCAGCCCCAGCATTTT. Using reference TRBV7-2 and TRBJ1-5 for the parts outside the CDR3, the full variable domain is GAGVSQSPSNKVTEKGKDVELRCDPISGHTALYWYRQSLGQGLEFLIYFQGNSAPDKSGLPSDRFSAERTGGSVSTLTIQRTQQEDSAVYLCASSLAAGAGSNQPQHFGDGTRLSIL.

The gene calls are TRBV4-2 and TRBJ1-5; no clear D gene. The CDR3 has 14 residues. Germline V gene sequence: CDR1 LGHNA, CDR2 YNFKEQ. V gave up 4 bases and J gave up 3 bases, with 10 bases separating them. CDR3 residues: CASSPGENNQPQHF. The CDR3 region has the DNA TGTGCCAGCAGCCCTGGGGAGAACAATCAGCCCCAGCATTTT.

The V call is TRBV5-1, the J call TRBJ2-2; D is unresolved. The CDR3 contains 15 residues. With 5 bases removed from V and 0 bases from J, the gap between germline ends came to 11 bases. In germline, CDR1 is SGHRS, CDR2 YFSETQ. The CDR3 region has the DNA TGCGCCAGCAGTTACGGTATCACGAACACCGGGGAGCTGTTTTTT. Encoded protein: CASSYGITNTGELFF.

This clone appeared once. The CDR3 coding sequence is TGTGCCAGTAGCGACAGGGGGCGTTTTGCTGAAGCTTTCTTT. This gives the protein CASSDRGRFAEAFF. The chain employs TRBV19 and TRBJ1-1; 10 bases align to TRBD1. This CDR3 spans 14 amino acids. Unmatched junction bases numbered 7, after V lost 6 bases and J lost 6 bases. Germline-derived CDR1 and CDR2 are LNHDA and SQIVND (reference sequence).

The V and J genes are TRBV6-5 and TRBJ2-1, with D perhaps TRBD2 (6 bases). The germline V and J ends were trimmed by 2 bases and 3 bases, with 14 bases remaining between them. The CDR3 covers 16 residues. The V gene's germline CDR1 is MNHEY and CDR2 SVGAGI. Written as DNA, the CDR3 is TGTGCCAGCAGTTACCGGGGGACCACCAACTACAATGAGCAGTTCTTC. Translation gives CASSYRGTTNYNEQFF.

The chain couples TRBV4-2 to TRBJ2-3, with 13 bases fitting TRBD2. Germline V lookup: CDR1 LGHNA, CDR2 YNFKEQ. V lost 1 base, J lost 2 bases, and 18 bases stayed unmatched. CDR3 size: 22 residues. CDR3: CASSQARVLAGGSKINTDTQYF. Here the CDR3 DNA reads TGTGCCAGCAGCCAAGCGAGGGTACTAGCGGGGGGGAGCAAGATCAACACAGATACGCAGTATTTT.

The CDR3 DNA follows: TGTGCCAGCAGGACCGGGACAACGAACACCGGGGAGCTGTTTTTT. Encoded protein: CASRTGTTNTGELFF. This rearrangement joins TRBV7-2 to TRBJ2-2; D is possibly TRBD1 (6 bases). CDR3 size: 15 residues. V lost 6 bases and J 0 bases, leaving 11 bases between the germline ends. CDR1 and CDR2 from the germline V gene are SGHTA and FQGNSA.

The rearrangement joins TRBV2 to TRBJ2-7; TRBD1 might be the D (6 bases). The CDR3 totals 14 residues. The ends were cut back, 5 bases at V and 3 bases at J, with 14 bases in the middle. The germline gives CDR1 SNHLY, CDR2 FYNNEI. For the CDR3, the DNA is TGTGCCAGCAGTCATACAGGGTTAGGCTACGAGCAGTACTTC. This sequence encodes CASSHTGLGYEQYF. Full variable domain (remainder filled in from reference TRBV2 and TRBJ2-7): EPEVTQTPSHQVTQMGQEVILRCVPISNHLYFYWYRQILGQKVEFLVSFYNNEISEKSEIFDDQFSVERPDGSNFTLKIRSTKLEDSAMYFCASSHTGLGYEQYFGPGTRLTVT.

The chain recombines TRBV6-5 with TRBJ1-2; no clear D gene. The V and J ends lost 5 bases and 8 bases respectively, with 18 bases between them. Germline-derived CDR1 and CDR2 are MNHEY and SVGAGI. CDR3 length: 14 residues. The CDR3 loop reads CASSISATSWGYTF. CDR3 sequence (DNA): TGTGCCAGCAGTATATCTGCGACAAGTTGGGGCTACACCTTC.

The chain employs TRBV4-2 and TRBJ2-2; possible D gene TRBD2, 5 bases. Germline loops: CDR1 LGHNA, CDR2 YNFKEQ. The CDR3 consists of 16 residues. V lost 0 bases to trimming and J lost 1 base, with 9 bases between them. The CDR3 nucleotides read TGTGCCAGCAGCCAAGATTTCGGGAAGAACACCGGGGAGCTGTTTTTT. Its translation is CASSQDFGKNTGELFF.

The rearrangement joins TRBV10-2 to TRBJ2-6; either TRBD1 or TRBD2 may fit D (5 bases each). Germline V gene data show CDR1 as WSHSY and CDR2 as SAAADI. V shed 4 bases and J shed 2 bases, with 6 bases lying between them. This CDR3 region has 14 residues. The DNA for the CDR3 is TGCGCCAGCAGTGGAGGGGCTGGGGCCAACGTCCTGACTTTC. This gives the protein CASSGGAGANVLTF.

The chain has TRBV11-2 and TRBJ1-2; TRBD1 agrees at 7 bases. Trimming at V came to 6 bases and at J to 7 bases, leaving 5 bases not matched to a gene. The CDR3 is 12 residues long. Per the germline V gene, CDR1 is SGHAT and CDR2 is FQNNGV. The CDR3 protein is CASSLQGFGYTF. In nucleotides, the CDR3 is TGTGCCAGCAGTCTACAGGGGTTTGGCTACACCTTC.

V and J are TRBV7-2 and TRBJ2-7; D gene uncertain. This CDR3 spans 15 amino acids. Deletions cut 5 bases from V and 0 bases from J, with 14 bases between. Germline V gives CDR1 SGHTA, CDR2 FQGNSA. The CDR3 sequence: CASSGRLVSSYEQYF. CDR3 nucleotide sequence: TGTGCCAGCAGCGGCCGACTGGTAAGCTCCTACGAGCAGTACTTC.

This clone was recorded only once. The chain carries TRBV30 and TRBJ1-5; 8 bases fit TRBD1. The CDR3 length is 13 residues. V shed 5 bases and J 6 bases; nucleotides not matched to a gene: 6. Germline V gives CDR1 GTSNPN, CDR2 SVGIG (reference sequence). The CDR3 is CAWGGQGGQPQHF. As DNA, the CDR3 is TGTGCCTGGGGTGGACAGGGAGGTCAGCCCCAGCATTTT.

The chain is built from TRBV19 and TRBJ1-2, with unresolved D. Germline CDR1 LNHDA, CDR2 SQIVND (reference sequence). V shed 8 bases and J shed 8 bases, with 18 bases lying between them. CDR3 length: 13 amino acids. The CDR3 sequence is CASRTRDFYGYTF. CDR3 nucleotides: TGTGCCAGTCGAACGAGGGATTTTTACGGCTACACCTTC.

The chain couples TRBV5-6 to TRBJ2-7; D not resolved. Trimming removed 0 bases from V and 3 bases from J, with 10 bases in between. CDR3 length: 14 residues. The germline V gene has CDR1 SGHDT and CDR2 YYEEEE. CDR3 residues: CASSLGQDNYEQYF. The CDR3 DNA follows: TGTGCCAGCAGCTTGGGGCAGGATAACTACGAGCAGTACTTC.

The chain carries TRBV5-5 and TRBJ1-2, with 8 bases lining up with TRBD1. The CDR3 has 16 amino acids. CDR1 and CDR2 from the germline V gene are SGHKS and YYEKEE (reference sequence). With V trimmed by 5 bases and J by 7 bases, 16 bases remained unmatched. The CDR3 bases are TGTGCCAGCAGTTGGGGACAGGCCCTGGCGATCAGTGGCTACACCTTC. Its protein product is CASSWGQALAISGYTF.

This clone came up many times. The V and J genes are TRBV6-5 and TRBJ1-2; D remains unclear. From germline, CDR1 is MNHEY and CDR2 SVGAGI. V shed 0 bases and J shed 4 bases, with 12 bases lying between them. This CDR3 is built from 15 residues. CDR3 region: CASSYSIRTTYGYTF. The CDR3 bases are TGTGCCAGCAGTTACTCGATCAGGACCACCTATGGCTACACCTTC.

V and J are TRBV7-2 and TRBJ2-6; TRBD1 agrees at 9 bases. With V trimmed by 6 bases and J by 2 bases, 8 bases remained unmatched. The CDR3 has 17 residues. In germline, CDR1 is SGHTA, CDR2 FQGNSA. DNA of the CDR3: TGTGCCAGCAGACCTGACAGGGGGATGGCTGGGGCCAACGTCCTGACTTTC. This codes for CASRPDRGMAGANVLTF.

CDR3 nucleotides: TGTGCCAGCAGCACAGGGGACAGCCCCTCCATTCAGTACTTC. This sequence encodes CASSTGDSPSIQYF. V gene TRBV9 combines with J gene TRBJ2-4; 7 nucleotides align to TRBD1. J was trimmed by 9 bases and V by 4 bases; bases with no gene match: 10. Germline CDR1 is SGDLS and CDR2 is YYNGEE. This CDR3 comprises 14 residues.

V gene TRBV2 combines with J gene TRBJ1-2; maybe TRBD1 (6 bases). Looked up from germline, CDR1 is SNHLY and CDR2 is FYNNEI. This CDR3 comprises 14 residues. The V and J ends lost 1 base and 4 bases respectively, with 10 bases between them. The CDR3 loop reads CASSEGGPFYGYTF. CDR3 sequence (DNA): TGTGCCAGCAGTGAAGGGGGGCCTTTCTATGGCTACACCTTC.

This sequence joins TRBV19 and TRBJ1-5; no reliable D call. In germline, CDR1 is LNHDA, CDR2 SQIVND (reference sequence). Trimming left V 6 bases short and J 0 bases short, with 15 bases between. This CDR3 is built from 16 residues. The CDR3 loop reads CASSRPVGGSNQPQHF. The CDR3 DNA is TGTGCCAGTAGCCGCCCTGTCGGAGGTAGCAATCAGCCCCAGCATTTT.

This sequence joins TRBV30 and TRBJ1-2, with TRBD1 matching over 9 bases. CDR3 length: 14 residues. Per germline, CDR1 GTSNPN and CDR2 SVGIG (reference sequence). The trim removed 3 bases at V and 7 bases at J, leaving 9 bases unmatched. CDR3 bases: TGTGCCTGGAGCCCGGGACAGGGAAGTCGTGGCTACACCTTC. Translation: CAWSPGQGSRGYTF.